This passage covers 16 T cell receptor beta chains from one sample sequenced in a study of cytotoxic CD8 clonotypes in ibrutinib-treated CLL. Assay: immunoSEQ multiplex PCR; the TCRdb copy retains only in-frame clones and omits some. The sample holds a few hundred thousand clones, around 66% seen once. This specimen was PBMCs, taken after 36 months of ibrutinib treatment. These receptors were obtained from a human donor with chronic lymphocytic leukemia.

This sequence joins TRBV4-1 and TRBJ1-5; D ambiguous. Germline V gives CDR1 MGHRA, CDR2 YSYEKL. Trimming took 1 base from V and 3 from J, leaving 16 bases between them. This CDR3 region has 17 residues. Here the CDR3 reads CASSQGLGQGYNQPQHF. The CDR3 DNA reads TGCGCCAGCAGCCAAGGACTGGGCCAAGGGTACAATCAGCCCCAGCATTTT.

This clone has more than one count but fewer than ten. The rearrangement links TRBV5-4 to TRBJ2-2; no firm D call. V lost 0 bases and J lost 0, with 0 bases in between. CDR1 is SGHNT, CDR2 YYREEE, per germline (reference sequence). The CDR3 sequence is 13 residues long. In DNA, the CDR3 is TGTGCCAGCAGCTTGGCGAACACCGGGGAGCTGTTTTTT. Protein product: CASSLANTGELFF.

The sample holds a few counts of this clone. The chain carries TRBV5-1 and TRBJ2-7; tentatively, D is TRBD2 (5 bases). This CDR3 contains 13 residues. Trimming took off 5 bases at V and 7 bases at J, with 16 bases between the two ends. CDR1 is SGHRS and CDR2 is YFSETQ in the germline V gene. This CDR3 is CASRRNGVREQYF. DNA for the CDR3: TGCGCCAGCAGAAGAAACGGGGTAAGGGAGCAGTACTTC.

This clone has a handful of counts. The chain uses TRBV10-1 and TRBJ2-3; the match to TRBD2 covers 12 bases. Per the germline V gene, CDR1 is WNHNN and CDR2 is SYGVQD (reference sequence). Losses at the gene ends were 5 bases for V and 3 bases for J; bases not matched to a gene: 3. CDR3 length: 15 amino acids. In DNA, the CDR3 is TGCGCCAGCAGTTCCACTAGCGGGAGGACAGATACGCAGTATTTT. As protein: CASSSTSGRTDTQYF.

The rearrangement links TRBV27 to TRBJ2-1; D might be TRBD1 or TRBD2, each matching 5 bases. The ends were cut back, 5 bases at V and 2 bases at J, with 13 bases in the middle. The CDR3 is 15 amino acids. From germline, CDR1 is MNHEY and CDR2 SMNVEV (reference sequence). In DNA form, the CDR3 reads TGTGCCAGCAGTCCAGACTGGGACCCCTACAATGAGCAGTTCTTC. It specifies CASSPDWDPYNEQFF.

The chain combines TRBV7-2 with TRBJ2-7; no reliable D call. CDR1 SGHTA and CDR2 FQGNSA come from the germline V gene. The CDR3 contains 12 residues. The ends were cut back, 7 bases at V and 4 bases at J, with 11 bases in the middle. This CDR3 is CASTFLGYEQYF. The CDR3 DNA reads TGTGCCAGCACCTTCCTGGGTTACGAGCAGTACTTC. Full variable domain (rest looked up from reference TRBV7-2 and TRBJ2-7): GAGVSQSPSNKVTEKGKDVELRCDPISGHTALYWYRQSLGQGLEFLIYFQGNSAPDKSGLPSDRFSAERTGGSVSTLTIQRTQQEDSAVYLCASTFLGYEQYFGPGTRLTVT.

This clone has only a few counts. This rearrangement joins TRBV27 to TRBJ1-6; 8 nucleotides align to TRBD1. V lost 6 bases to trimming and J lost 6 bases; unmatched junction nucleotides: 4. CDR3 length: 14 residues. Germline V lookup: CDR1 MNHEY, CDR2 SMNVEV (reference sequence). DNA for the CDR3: TGTGCCAGCAGCCCTGGACAGGGTAATTCACCCCTCCACTTT. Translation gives CASSPGQGNSPLHF.

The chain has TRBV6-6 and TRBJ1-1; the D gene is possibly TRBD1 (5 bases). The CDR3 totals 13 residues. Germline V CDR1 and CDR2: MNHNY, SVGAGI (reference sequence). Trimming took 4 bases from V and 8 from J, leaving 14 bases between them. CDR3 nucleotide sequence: TGTGCCAGCAGTTCAGGGAGGCTATTAGAAGCTTTCTTT. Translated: CASSSGRLLEAFF.

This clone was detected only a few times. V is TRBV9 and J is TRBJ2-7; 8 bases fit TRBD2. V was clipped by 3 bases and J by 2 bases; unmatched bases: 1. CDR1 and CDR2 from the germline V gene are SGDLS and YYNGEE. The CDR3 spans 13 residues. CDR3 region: CASSAGGAYEQYF. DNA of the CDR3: TGTGCCAGCAGCGCCGGGGGGGCCTACGAGCAGTACTTC.

CDR3 sequence (DNA): TGCGCCAGCAGCTTGGTGGGAATTGGCACCTACGAGCAGTACTTC. It translates to CASSLVGIGTYEQYF. The chain links TRBV5-1 to TRBJ2-5; D not certain. The J call may be in error: the DNA end matches TRBJ2-7 better. Germline CDR1 SGHRS, CDR2 YFSETQ. This CDR3 has 15 residues.

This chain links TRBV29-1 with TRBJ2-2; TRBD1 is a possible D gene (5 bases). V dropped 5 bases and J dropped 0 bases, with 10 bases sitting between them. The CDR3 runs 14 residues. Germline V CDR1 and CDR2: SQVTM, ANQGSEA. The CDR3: CSVWGHANTGELFF. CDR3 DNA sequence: TGCAGCGTTTGGGGCCACGCGAACACCGGGGAGCTGTTTTTT.

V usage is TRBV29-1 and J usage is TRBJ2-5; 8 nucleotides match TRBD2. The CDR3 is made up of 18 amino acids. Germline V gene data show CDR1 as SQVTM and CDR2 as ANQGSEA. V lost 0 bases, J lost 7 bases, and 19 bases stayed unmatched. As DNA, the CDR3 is TGCAGCGTTGAAGATCTGACCGGGGGGGGAGACCCCGTCGGGACCCAGTACTTC. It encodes CSVEDLTGGGDPVGTQYF.

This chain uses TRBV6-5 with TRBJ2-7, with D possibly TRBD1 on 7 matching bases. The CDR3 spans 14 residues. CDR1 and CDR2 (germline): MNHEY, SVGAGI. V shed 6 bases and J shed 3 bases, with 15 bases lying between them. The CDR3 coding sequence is TGTGCCAGCAGCCTCGGCAGGGGGGTCTACGAGCAGTACTTC. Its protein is CASSLGRGVYEQYF.

The CDR3 here is CASSPPRAPLHF. CDR3 coding DNA: TGTGCCAGCAGCCCCCCTCGAGCGCCCCTCCACTTT. The V call is TRBV6-1, the J call TRBJ1-6, with D hard to call. V lost 6 bases to trimming and J lost 13 bases, with 13 bases between them. Germline CDR1 reads MNHNS; CDR2 reads SASEGT. The length of the CDR3 is 12 residues.

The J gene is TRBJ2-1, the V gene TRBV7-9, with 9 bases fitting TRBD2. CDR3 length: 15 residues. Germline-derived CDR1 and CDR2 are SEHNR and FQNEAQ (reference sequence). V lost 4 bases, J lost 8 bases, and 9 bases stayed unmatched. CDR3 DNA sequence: TGTGCCAGCAGCTCGGGACTAGCCGTCCGGGATGAGCAGTTCTTC. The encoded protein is CASSSGLAVRDEQFF.

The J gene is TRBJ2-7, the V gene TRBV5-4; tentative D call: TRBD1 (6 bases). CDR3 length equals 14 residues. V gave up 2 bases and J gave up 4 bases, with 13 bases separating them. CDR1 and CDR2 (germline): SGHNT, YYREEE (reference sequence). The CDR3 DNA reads TGTGCCAGCAGCTTTGCGAGGGGGAGTTACGAGCAGTACTTC. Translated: CASSFARGSYEQYF.